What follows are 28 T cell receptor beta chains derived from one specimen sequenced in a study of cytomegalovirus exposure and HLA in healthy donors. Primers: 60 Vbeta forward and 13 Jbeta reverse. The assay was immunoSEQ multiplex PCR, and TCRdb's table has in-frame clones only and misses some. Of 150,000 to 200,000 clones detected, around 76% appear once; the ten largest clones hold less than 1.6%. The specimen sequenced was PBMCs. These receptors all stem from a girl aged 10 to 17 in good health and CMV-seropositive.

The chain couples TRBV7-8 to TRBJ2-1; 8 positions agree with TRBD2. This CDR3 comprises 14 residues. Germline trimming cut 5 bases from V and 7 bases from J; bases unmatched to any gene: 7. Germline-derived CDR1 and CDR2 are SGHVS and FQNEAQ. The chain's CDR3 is CASSPGLGLNEQFF. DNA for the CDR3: TGTGCCAGCAGCCCGGGACTAGGCCTGAATGAGCAGTTCTTC.

CDR3 bases: TGCGCCAGCAGCCAAGATCACCAGGGGAACACTGAAGCTTTCTTT. Its protein is CASSQDHQGNTEAFF. The V gene is TRBV4-3, the J gene TRBJ1-1, with D perhaps matching TRBD1 (5 bases). This CDR3 is built from 15 residues. Between the trimmed V and J ends, which lost 0 bases and 1 base, there was a span of 9 bases. From germline, CDR1 is LGHNA and CDR2 YSLEER.

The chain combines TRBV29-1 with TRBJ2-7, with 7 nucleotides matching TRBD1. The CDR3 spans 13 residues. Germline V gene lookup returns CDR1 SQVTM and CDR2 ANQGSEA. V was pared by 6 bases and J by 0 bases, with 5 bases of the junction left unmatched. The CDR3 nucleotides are TGCAGCGTAACAGGGGACCCCTCCTACGAGCAGTACTTC. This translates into CSVTGDPSYEQYF.

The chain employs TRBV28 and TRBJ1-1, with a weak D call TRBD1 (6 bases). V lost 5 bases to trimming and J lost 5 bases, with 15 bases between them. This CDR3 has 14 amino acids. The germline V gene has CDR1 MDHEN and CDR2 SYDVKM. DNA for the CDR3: TGTGCCAGCAGTCCATCTGGGGGCCGTACTGAAGCTTTCTTT. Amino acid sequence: CASSPSGGRTEAFF.

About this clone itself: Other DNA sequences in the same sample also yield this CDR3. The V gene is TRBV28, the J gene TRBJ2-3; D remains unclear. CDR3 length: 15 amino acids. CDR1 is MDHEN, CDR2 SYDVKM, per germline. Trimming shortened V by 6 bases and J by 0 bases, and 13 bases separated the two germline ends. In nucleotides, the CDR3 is TGTGCCAGCAGCCTAACGCGAGGTAGCACAGATACGCAGTATTTT. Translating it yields CASSLTRGSTDTQYF.

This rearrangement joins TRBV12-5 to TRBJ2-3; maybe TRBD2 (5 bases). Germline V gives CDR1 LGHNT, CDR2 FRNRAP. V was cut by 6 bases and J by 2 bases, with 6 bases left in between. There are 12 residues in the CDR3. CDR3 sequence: CASGRDTDTQYF. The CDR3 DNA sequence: TGTGCTAGTGGACGGGACACAGATACGCAGTATTTT.

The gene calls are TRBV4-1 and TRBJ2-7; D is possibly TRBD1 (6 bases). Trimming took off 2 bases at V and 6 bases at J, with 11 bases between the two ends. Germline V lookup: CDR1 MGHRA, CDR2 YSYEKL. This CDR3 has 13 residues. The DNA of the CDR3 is TGCGCCAGCAGCCAACAGACAGGTCTCGAGCAGTACTTC. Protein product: CASSQQTGLEQYF.

The CDR3 coding sequence is TGTGCCAGCAGCTTAATCAGGGTCCACGAGCAGTACTTC. Translated: CASSLIRVHEQYF. The chain links TRBV7-2 to TRBJ2-7; a weak D match, TRBD1 (5 bases). CDR1 is SGHTA, CDR2 FQGNSA, per germline. Deletions cut 2 bases from V and 5 bases from J, with 10 bases between. This CDR3 has 13 amino acids.

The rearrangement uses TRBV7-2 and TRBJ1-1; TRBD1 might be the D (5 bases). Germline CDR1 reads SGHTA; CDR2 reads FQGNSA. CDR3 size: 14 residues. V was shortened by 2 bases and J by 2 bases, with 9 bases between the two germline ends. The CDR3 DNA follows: TGTGCCAGCAGCTTATCTGGGGCTAACACTGAAGCTTTCTTT. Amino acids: CASSLSGANTEAFF.

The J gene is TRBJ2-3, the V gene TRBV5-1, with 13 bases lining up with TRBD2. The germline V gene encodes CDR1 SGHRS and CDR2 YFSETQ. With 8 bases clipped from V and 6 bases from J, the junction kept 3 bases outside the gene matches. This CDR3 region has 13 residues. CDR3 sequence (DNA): TGCGCCAGTGGGACTAGCGGGGTTGATACGCAGTATTTT. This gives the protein CASGTSGVDTQYF. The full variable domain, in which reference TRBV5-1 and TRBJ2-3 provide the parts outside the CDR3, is KAGVTQTPRYLIKTRGQQVTLSCSPISGHRSVSWYQQTPGQGLQFLFEYFSETQRNKGNFPGRFSGRQFSNSRSEMNVSTLELGDSALYLCASGTSGVDTQYFGPGTRLTVL.

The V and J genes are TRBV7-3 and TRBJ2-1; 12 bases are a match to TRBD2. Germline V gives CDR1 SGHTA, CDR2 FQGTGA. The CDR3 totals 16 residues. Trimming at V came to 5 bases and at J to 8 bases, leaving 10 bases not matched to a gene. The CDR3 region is CASSTKLAGGLDEQFF. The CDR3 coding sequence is TGTGCCAGCAGCACCAAACTAGCGGGAGGTTTGGATGAGCAGTTCTTC.

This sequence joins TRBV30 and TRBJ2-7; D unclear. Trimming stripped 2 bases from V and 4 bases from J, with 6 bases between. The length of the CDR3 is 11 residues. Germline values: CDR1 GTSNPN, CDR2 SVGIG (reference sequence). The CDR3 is CAWSSRYEQYF. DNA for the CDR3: TGTGCCTGGAGTTCCCGTTACGAGCAGTACTTC.

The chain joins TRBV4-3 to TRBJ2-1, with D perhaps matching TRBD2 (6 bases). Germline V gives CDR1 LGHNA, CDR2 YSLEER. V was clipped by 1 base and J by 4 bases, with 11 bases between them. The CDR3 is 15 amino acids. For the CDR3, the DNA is TGCGCCAGCAGCCAAGGGGGCGGGGTATACAATGAGCAGTTCTTC. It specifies CASSQGGGVYNEQFF.

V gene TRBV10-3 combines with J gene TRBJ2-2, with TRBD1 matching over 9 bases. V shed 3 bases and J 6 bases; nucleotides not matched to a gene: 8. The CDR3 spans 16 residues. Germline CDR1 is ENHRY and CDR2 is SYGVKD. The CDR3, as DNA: TGTGCCATCAGTGATTCGCGGGACAGGGTCCCCGGGGAGCTGTTTTTT. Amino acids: CAISDSRDRVPGELFF.

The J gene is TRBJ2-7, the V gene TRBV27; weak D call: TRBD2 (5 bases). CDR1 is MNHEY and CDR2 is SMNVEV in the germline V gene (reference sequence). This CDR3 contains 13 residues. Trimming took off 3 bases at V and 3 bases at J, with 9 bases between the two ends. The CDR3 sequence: CASSLRVRYEQYF. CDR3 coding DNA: TGTGCCAGCAGTTTGAGGGTTCGCTACGAGCAGTACTTC.

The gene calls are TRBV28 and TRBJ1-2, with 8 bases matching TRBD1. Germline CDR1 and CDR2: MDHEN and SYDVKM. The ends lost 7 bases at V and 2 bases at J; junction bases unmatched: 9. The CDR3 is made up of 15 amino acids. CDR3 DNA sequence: TGTGCCAGCATCTCCCCACAGGGGGGCAACTATGGCTACACCTTC. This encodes CASISPQGGNYGYTF.

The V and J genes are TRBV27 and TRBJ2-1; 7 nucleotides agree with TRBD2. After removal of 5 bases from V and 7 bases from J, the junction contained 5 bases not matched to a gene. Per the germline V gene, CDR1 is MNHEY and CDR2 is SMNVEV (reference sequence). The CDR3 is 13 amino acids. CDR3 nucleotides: TGTGCCAGCAGTCTGGACGGGGGGAATGAGCAGTTCTTC. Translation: CASSLDGGNEQFF.

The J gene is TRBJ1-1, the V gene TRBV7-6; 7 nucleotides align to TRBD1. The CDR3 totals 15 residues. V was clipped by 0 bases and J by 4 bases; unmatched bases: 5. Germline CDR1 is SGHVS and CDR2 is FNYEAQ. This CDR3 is CASSLAPGGRTEAFF. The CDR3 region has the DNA TGTGCCAGCAGCTTAGCGCCAGGGGGACGCACTGAAGCTTTCTTT.

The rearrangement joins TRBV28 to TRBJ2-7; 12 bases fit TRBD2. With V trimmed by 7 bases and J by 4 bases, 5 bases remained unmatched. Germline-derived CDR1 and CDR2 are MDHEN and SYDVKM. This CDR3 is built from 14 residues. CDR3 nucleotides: TGTGCCAGCACTCTAGCGGGAGGGGATTACGAGCAGTACTTC. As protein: CASTLAGGDYEQYF.

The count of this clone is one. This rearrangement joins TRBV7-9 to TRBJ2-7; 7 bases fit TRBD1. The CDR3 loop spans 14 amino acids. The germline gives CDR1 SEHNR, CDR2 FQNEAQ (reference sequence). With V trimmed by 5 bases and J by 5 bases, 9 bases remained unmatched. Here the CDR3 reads CASSPDRVVHEQYF. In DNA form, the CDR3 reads TGTGCCAGCAGCCCTGACAGGGTGGTACACGAGCAGTACTTC. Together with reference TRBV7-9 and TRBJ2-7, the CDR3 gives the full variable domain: DTGVSQNPRHKITKRGQNVTFRCDPISEHNRLYWYRQTLGQGPEFLTYFQNEAQLEKSRLLSDRFSAERPKGSFSTLEIQRTEQGDSAMYLCASSPDRVVHEQYFGPGTRLTVT.

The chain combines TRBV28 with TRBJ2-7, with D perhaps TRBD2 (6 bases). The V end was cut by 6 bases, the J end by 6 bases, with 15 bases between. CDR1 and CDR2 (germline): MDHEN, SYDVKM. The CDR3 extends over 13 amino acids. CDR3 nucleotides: TGTGCCAGCAGCCTTTTAGGAGGGTTCGAGCAGTACTTC. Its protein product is CASSLLGGFEQYF.

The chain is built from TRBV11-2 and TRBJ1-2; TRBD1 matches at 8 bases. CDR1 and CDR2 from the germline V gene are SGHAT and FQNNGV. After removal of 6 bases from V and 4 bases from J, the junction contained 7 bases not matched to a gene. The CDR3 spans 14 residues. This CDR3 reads CASSFNRGSYGYTF. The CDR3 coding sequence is TGTGCCAGCAGTTTTAACAGGGGGTCCTATGGCTACACCTTC. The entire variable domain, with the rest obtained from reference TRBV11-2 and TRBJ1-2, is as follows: EAGVAQSPRYKIIEKRQSVAFWCNPISGHATLYWYQQILGQGPKLLIQFQNNGVVDDSQLPKDRFSAERLKGVDSTLKIQPAKLEDSAVYLCASSFNRGSYGYTFGSGTRLTVV.

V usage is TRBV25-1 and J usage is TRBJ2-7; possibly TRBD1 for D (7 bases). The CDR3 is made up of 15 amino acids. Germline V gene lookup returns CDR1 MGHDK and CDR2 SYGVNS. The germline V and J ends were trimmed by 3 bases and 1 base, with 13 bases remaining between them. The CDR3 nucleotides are TGTGCCAGCAGTGATGGCAGGGGGGTATCCTACGAGCAGTACTTC. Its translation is CASSDGRGVSYEQYF.

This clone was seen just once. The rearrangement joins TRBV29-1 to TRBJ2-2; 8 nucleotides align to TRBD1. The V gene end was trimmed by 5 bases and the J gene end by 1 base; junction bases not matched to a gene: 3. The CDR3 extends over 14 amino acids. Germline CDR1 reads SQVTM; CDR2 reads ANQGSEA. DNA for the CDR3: TGCAGCGTTAACAGGGGGAGGAACACCGGGGAGCTGTTTTTT. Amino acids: CSVNRGRNTGELFF.

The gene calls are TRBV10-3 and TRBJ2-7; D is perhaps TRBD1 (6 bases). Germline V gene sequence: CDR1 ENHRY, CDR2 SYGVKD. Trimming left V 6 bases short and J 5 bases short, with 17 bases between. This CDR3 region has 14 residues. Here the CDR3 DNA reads TGTGCCATCAGCTCACAGGGTCGGCGAGACGAGCAGTACTTC. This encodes CAISSQGRRDEQYF.

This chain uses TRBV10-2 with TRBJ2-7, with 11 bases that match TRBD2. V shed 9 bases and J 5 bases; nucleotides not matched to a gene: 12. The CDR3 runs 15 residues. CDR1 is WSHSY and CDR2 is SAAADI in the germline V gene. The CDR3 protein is CASSTSGGLPDEQYF. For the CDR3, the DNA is TGCGCCAGTTCAACTAGCGGGGGCCTCCCTGACGAGCAGTACTTC.

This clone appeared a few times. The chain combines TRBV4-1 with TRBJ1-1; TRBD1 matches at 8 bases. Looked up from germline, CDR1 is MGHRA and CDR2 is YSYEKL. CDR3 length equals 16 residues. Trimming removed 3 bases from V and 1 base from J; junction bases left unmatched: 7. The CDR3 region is CASSHSGDRGNTEAFF. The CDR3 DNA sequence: TGCGCCAGCAGCCACTCTGGAGACAGGGGGAACACTGAAGCTTTCTTT.

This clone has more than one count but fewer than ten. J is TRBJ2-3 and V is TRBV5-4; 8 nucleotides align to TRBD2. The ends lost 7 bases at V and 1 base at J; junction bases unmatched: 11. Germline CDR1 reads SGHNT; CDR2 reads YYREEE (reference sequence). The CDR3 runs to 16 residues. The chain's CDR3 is CASGRGGVRGTDTQYF. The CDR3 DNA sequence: TGTGCCAGCGGCCGGGGGGGCGTCCGTGGCACAGATACGCAGTATTTT.